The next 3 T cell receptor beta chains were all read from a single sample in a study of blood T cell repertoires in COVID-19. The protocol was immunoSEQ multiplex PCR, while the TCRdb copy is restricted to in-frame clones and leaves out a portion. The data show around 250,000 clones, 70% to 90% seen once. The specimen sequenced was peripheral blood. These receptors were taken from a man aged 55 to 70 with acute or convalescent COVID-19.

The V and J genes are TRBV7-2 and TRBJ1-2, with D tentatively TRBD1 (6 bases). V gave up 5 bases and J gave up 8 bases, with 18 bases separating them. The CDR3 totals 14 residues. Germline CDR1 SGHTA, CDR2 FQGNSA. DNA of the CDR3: TGTGCCAGCAGCCCCCAGGGGACCACGGGGGGCTACACCTTC. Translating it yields CASSPQGTTGGYTF.

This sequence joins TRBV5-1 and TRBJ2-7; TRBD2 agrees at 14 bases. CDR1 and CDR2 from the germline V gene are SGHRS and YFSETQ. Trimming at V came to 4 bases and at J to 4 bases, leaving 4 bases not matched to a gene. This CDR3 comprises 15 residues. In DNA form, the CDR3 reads TGCGCCAGCAGCCCAGGGACTAGCGGGAGATACGAGCAGTACTTC. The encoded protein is CASSPGTSGRYEQYF.

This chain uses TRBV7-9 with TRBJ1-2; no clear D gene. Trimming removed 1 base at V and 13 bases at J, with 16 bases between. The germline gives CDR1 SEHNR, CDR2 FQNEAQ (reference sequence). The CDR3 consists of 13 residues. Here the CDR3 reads CASSLGLGRPSTF. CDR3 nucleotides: TGTGCCAGCAGCTTAGGGCTCGGCAGGCCCTCCACCTTC.